The 4 T cell receptor beta chains presented below share a single source sample, sequenced in a study of beta chain features in type 1 diabetes. General observations from the study: Moderate yet significant TCRB CDR3 shortening was seen in Type 1 diabetes patients in all four CD4+ subsets.

Isolated RNA was reverse transcribed in full, so expressed TCRB transcripts were sequenced. Assay: immunoSEQ multiplex PCR; the TCRdb copy retains only in-frame clones and omits some. The sample carries about 740,000 clones, 10% to 15% recorded once. Their antigens remain unidentified. Sequences were obtained from naive CD4+ T cells from blood. These receptors all come from a man younger than 35 with type 1 diabetes.

V usage is TRBV29-1 and J usage is TRBJ2-3; D is ambiguous. The CDR3 runs 12 residues. V lost 3 bases, J lost 2 bases, and 6 bases lay in between. The V gene's germline CDR1 is SQVTM and CDR2 ANQGSEA. The CDR3 DNA sequence: TGCAGCGTTGACCAGGACACAGATACGCAGTATTTT. Translating gives CSVDQDTDTQYF.

The chain is built from TRBV7-8 and TRBJ1-4; 11 bases fit TRBD1. CDR1 and CDR2 (germline): SGHVS, FQNEAQ. The CDR3 totals 16 residues. V trimming: 3 bases; J trimming: 3 bases; junction bases outside the gene matches: 3. For the CDR3, the DNA is TGTGCCAGCAGCTTGGCGGGACAGGGGGCTAATGAAAAACTGTTTTTT. This encodes CASSLAGQGANEKLFF.

This clone occurred a few times. This sequence joins TRBV19 and TRBJ1-3, with D possibly being TRBD1 (6 bases). Trimming left V 8 bases short and J 0 bases short, with 11 bases between. Germline V gene sequence: CDR1 LNHDA, CDR2 SQIVND (reference sequence). This CDR3 region has 14 residues. CDR3 residues: CASGGGLSGNTIYF. Here the CDR3 DNA reads TGTGCCAGTGGTGGGGGCCTCTCTGGAAACACCATATATTTT. Using reference TRBV19 and TRBJ1-3 for the parts outside the CDR3, the full variable domain is DGGITQSPKYLFRKEGQNVTLSCEQNLNHDAMYWYRQDPGQGLRLIYYSQIVNDFQKGDIAEGYSVSREKKESFPLTVTSAQKNPTAFYLCASGGGLSGNTIYFGEGSWLTVV.

This rearrangement joins TRBV5-6 to TRBJ2-2; no clear D. With 3 bases removed from V and 7 bases from J, the gap between germline ends came to 7 bases. The CDR3 totals 12 residues. Germline V gives CDR1 SGHDT, CDR2 YYEEEE. In DNA form, the CDR3 reads TGTGCCAGCAGCTACATCATCGGGGAGCTGTTTTTT. It is translated as CASSYIIGELFF.